The source of this TCR beta chain is a study of CDR3 diversity in severe acne. The CDR3 loop spans 13 amino acids. Trimming took off 10 bases at V and 4 bases at J, with 17 bases between the two ends. Germline CDR1 MNHNS, CDR2 SASEGT. TCRdb reprocessed the PCR reads via MiXCR and lists one record per CDR3 protein. The sample lists about 84,000 distinct CDR3 sequences, 45% to 55% seen once, with about 13% in the top ten. The clonotype was recovered from a male donor in good health, without acne. Input material: blood. This sequence joins TRBV6-1 and TRBJ2-7; weak D call: TRBD2 (6 bases). The CDR3 region has the DNA TGTGCCATTTGGGGCGCGGAGGGGTACGAGCAGTACTTC. Its translation: CAIWGAEGYEQYF.